The sequence of this TCR beta chain was determined in a study of somatic mutations in cytotoxic T cells in rheumatoid arthritis. For the study at large: Flow cytometry sorted some V beta antibody-stained T-cell populations to nearly 100% purity, V beta1+ cells among them being sequenced for TCRB. Study-wide results and caveats: No significant CD8+ T-cell clonality difference was found between rheumatoid arthritis patients and age-matched controls. Antigenic targets recognized by the expanded CD8+ clones remained undetermined.

About this clone: What it binds is not known.

Source study methods: In patients, CD8+ clones bigger than 1% rarely had the same sequence as a published virus-specific TCRB. Profiling relied on immunoSEQ multiplex PCR, and the TCRdb table lists in-frame clones only, not all of them. V and J calls and clone size follow that table, whereas D and trimming were derived from the DNA. This sample has about 16,000 clones, with roughly 80% found just once. This CDR3 contains 14 residues. Trimming took 2 bases from V and 5 from J, leaving 12 bases between them. Germline CDR1 is MNHEY and CDR2 is SVGAGI. Source material: CD8+ T cells sorted from blood. The chain uses TRBV6-5 and TRBJ2-5; D may be TRBD1 or TRBD2 (6 bases each). The sequence came from an adult with rheumatoid arthritis. The CDR3: CASSYGGPGETQYF. The CDR3, as DNA: TGTGCCAGCAGTTACGGGGGGCCGGGTGAGACCCAGTACTTC.